The clone carrying this T cell receptor beta chain was observed many times. The target antigen is unknown. V lost 6 bases, J lost 5 bases, and 8 bases lay in between. Germline CDR1 and CDR2: MNHEY and SVGEGT. The CDR3 is 12 residues long. Each CDR3 protein gets one entry after TCRdb re-called the 5' RACE reads with MiXCR. The top ten clones hold roughly 3.2% of a sample with some 220,000 distinct CDR3 sequences, approximately 3.2% of them seen once. The sample is drawn from a study of T cells after yellow fever vaccination. Findings of the study overall: Abundant bulk-derived clonotypes could contaminate FACS-sorted repertoires.

The sequencing used CD4+ T cells sorted from PBMCs, collected 10 days after the yellow fever booster vaccination. The chain recombines TRBV6-2 or TRBV6-3 with TRBJ2-1; tentatively, D is TRBD1 (5 bases). The receptor comes from a man between 18 and 29 years old who received the YFV17D yellow fever vaccine. For the CDR3, the DNA is TGTGCCAGCAGGGAACAGGACAATGAGCAGTTCTTC. The encoded protein is CASREQDNEQFF.